This is a list of T cell receptor beta chains from one sample in a study of regulatory T cells in long-lasting Graves disease. TCRdb called the multiplex PCR reads again in MiXCR, with one record for every CDR3 protein. The sample has 300,000 or so distinct CDR3 sequences, around 20% seen once. The material was peripheral blood mononuclear cells (PBMCs), obtained when the disease was refractory, from a patient treated with antithyroid drugs. These receptors all stem from a female donor with Graves disease. The CDR3 runs from the conserved cysteine through the conserved F or W. The D gene is left open where the match is weak. For some rows the clone size is stated as once, few or many, or as a class when expanded; others skip it.

clone_size | j_call | d_call | v_call | cdr3_aa | cdr3_nt
- | TRBJ1-1 | TRBD1 | TRBV2 | CASSRGQLIHVNTEAFF | TGTGCCAGCAGTCGGGGACAGTTAATTCATGTGAACACTGAAGCTTTCTTT
few | TRBJ2-7 | - | TRBV6-2/TRBV6-3 | CASSYLGRGYEQYF | TGTGCCAGCAGTTACCTGGGACGGGGCTACGAGCAGTACTTC
few | TRBJ2-2 | TRBD1 | TRBV4-2 | CASSPERGQQGTGELFF | TGTGCCAGCAGCCCCGAAAGGGGACAGCAGGGCACCGGGGAGCTGTTTTTT
- | TRBJ2-1 | - | TRBV19 | CASSIVRGNEQFF | TGTGCCAGTAGTATAGTTCGTGGGAATGAGCAGTTCTTC
- | TRBJ2-7 | TRBD1 | TRBV19 | CASSRTRDSSYEQYF | TGTGCCAGTAGTCGAACCCGGGACAGTTCCTACGAGCAGTACTTC
- | TRBJ2-7 | TRBD2 | TRBV9 | CASSVTAGSAYEQYF | TGTGCCAGCAGCGTAACAGCGGGGTCCGCCTACGAGCAGTACTTC
many | TRBJ1-6 | - | TRBV28 | CASTLDLIYNSPLHF | TGTGCCAGCACCCTGGACCTTATCTATAATTCACCCCTCCACTTT
- | TRBJ1-4 | TRBD1 | TRBV20-1 | CSARGQGASNEKLFF | TGCAGTGCTAGGGGACAGGGGGCCTCTAATGAAAAACTGTTTTTT
- | TRBJ1-2 | - | TRBV5-6 | CASSLDFGGQGKGYTF | TGTGCCAGCAGCTTGGATTTTGGTGGGCAGGGGAAAGGCTACACCTTC
- | TRBJ2-7 | TRBD2 | TRBV5-1 | CASSLRQTSGRALYEQYF | TGCGCCAGCAGCTTGCGGCAAACTAGCGGGAGGGCCCTCTACGAGCAGTACTTC
many | TRBJ1-2 | - | TRBV6-2/TRBV6-3 | CASSYVHPDTF | TGTGCCAGCAGTTACGTGCACCCAGACACCTTC
- | TRBJ1-4 | - | TRBV7-6 | CASSNARKANERLFF | TGCGCCAGCAGCAATGCAAGGAAGGCTAATGAAAGACTGTTTTTT
- | TRBJ2-6 | TRBD2 | TRBV4-1 | CASSQVGRGGANVLTF | TGCGCCAGCAGCCAAGTAGGGAGGGGTGGGGCCAACGTCCTGACTTTC
many | TRBJ2-5 | TRBD1 | TRBV28 | CASSLGDRVEETQYF | TGTGCCAGCAGTTTAGGGGACAGGGTTGAAGAGACCCAGTACTTC
many | TRBJ1-6 | - | TRBV12-3/TRBV12-4 | CASSLLSPYRERYSPLHF | TGTGCCAGCAGTTTACTCTCCCCCTACAGGGAGCGATATTCACCCCTCCACTTT
many | TRBJ2-7 | - | TRBV28 | CASSLSRDNSYEQYF | TGTGCCAGCAGTTTAAGTCGGGACAACTCCTACGAGCAGTACTTC
many | TRBJ2-7 | - | TRBV6-5 | CASSLYHHEQYF | TGTGCCAGCAGTTTGTATCACCACGAGCAGTACTTC
many | TRBJ2-5 | - | TRBV27 | CASRPGALQETQYF | TGTGCCAGCAGGCCAGGGGCCCTCCAAGAGACCCAGTACTTC
many | TRBJ1-1 | - | TRBV3-1 | CASSQTGSTEAFF | TGTGCCAGCAGCCAAACCGGGAGCACTGAAGCTTTCTTT
few | TRBJ1-5 | - | TRBV7-8 | CASSVVGGRRSNQPQHF | TGTGCCAGCAGCGTAGTAGGCGGACGGAGAAGCAATCAGCCCCAGCATTTT
- | TRBJ2-7 | - | TRBV3-1 | CASSQIPTWGEQYF | TGTGCCAGCAGCCAAATCCCCACCTGGGGGGAGCAGTACTTC
- | TRBJ2-7 | TRBD2 | TRBV11-3 | CTSSPPERGGPGEQYF | TGTACCAGCAGCCCCCCTGAGCGGGGGGGCCCCGGGGAGCAGTACTTC
- | TRBJ1-2 | TRBD1 | TRBV27 | CASSSGQGIHGYTF | TGTGCCAGCAGTTCGGGACAGGGAATTCATGGCTACACCTTC
many | TRBJ2-5 | - | TRBV28 | CASSSSGGRWQETQYF | TGTGCCAGCAGTTCCTCCGGGGGGCGGTGGCAAGAGACCCAGTACTTC
- | TRBJ1-1 | TRBD1 | TRBV15 | CATSRDQGGSSEAFF | TGTGCCACCAGCAGAGATCAGGGGGGGTCGTCGGAAGCTTTCTTT
few | TRBJ2-7 | TRBD2 | TRBV18 | CASSPGTSGRRYEQYF | TGTGCCAGCTCACCGGGGACTAGCGGGAGGAGATACGAGCAGTACTTC
many | TRBJ2-5 | - | TRBV11-2 | CASSLEGAPETQYF | TGTGCCAGCAGCTTAGAGGGGGCGCCCGAGACCCAGTACTTC
few | TRBJ1-1 | - | TRBV10-1 | CASSAGWNAEAFF | TGCGCCAGCAGTGCAGGGTGGAACGCTGAAGCTTTCTTT
many | TRBJ2-7 | - | TRBV4-1 | CASSPRGGPYEQYF | TGCGCCAGCAGCCCTAGAGGTGGCCCCTACGAGCAGTACTTC
many | TRBJ2-7 | TRBD2 | TRBV7-9 | CASSPGGATYEQYF | TGTGCCAGCAGCCCGGGGGGGGCCACGTACGAGCAGTACTTC
few | TRBJ1-1 | - | TRBV20-1 | CSARRPSGGRGEAFF | TGCAGTGCTAGAAGACCCTCGGGGGGGCGGGGTGAAGCTTTCTTT
many | TRBJ2-2 | TRBD2 | TRBV12-3/TRBV12-4 | CASTLRGGANTGELFF | TGTGCCAGCACCCTACGCGGGGGGGCGAACACCGGGGAGCTGTTTTTT
few | TRBJ1-1 | - | TRBV12-3/TRBV12-4 | CASSLFGLEGLEAFF | TGTGCCAGCAGTTTATTTGGCCTCGAGGGCCTTGAAGCTTTCTTT
few | TRBJ2-7 | TRBD1 | TRBV19 | CASSITDRLYEQYF | TGTGCCAGTAGTATTACGGACAGGCTGTACGAGCAGTACTTC
few | TRBJ2-2 | TRBD1 | TRBV3-1 | CASSPRSRGLYTGELFF | TGTGCCAGCAGTCCAAGATCCAGGGGGCTCTACACCGGGGAGCTGTTTTTT
few | TRBJ2-5 | - | TRBV18 | CASSPGIVGQETQYF | TGTGCCAGCTCACCTGGTATAGTGGGACAAGAGACCCAGTACTTC
- | TRBJ2-2 | TRBD1 | TRBV5-5 | CASSLSQGAGELFF | TGTGCCAGCAGCTTGTCGCAGGGGGCCGGGGAGCTGTTTTTT
many | TRBJ2-7 | - | TRBV28 | CASSLPQGYEQYF | TGTGCCAGCAGTTTGCCCCAGGGCTACGAGCAGTACTTC
- | TRBJ1-3 | - | TRBV11-2 | CASSPGFAGNTMYF | TGTGCCAGCAGCCCAGGGTTCGCCGGAAACACCATGTATTTT
- | TRBJ2-7 | TRBD2 | TRBV18 | CASSPPGLAGSHEQYF | TGTGCCAGCTCACCCCCGGGACTAGCGGGGTCCCACGAGCAGTACTTC
- | TRBJ2-5 | TRBD2 | TRBV19 | CASSKTSGGGAETQYF | TGTGCCAGTAGCAAGACTAGCGGGGGGGGGGCGGAGACCCAGTACTTC
many | TRBJ1-5 | - | TRBV6-1 | CASSERGYSNQPQHF | TGTGCCAGCAGTGAGAGGGGATATAGCAATCAGCCCCAGCATTTT
many | TRBJ2-5 | TRBD2 | TRBV20-1 | CSARKKGLAVQETQYF | TGCAGTGCTAGAAAAAAGGGACTAGCGGTCCAAGAGACCCAGTACTTC
- | TRBJ2-5 | TRBD1 | TRBV4-1 | CASSQGDRGETQYF | TGCGCCAGCAGCCAAGGGGACAGGGGAGAGACCCAGTACTTC
few | TRBJ1-5 | TRBD1 | TRBV19 | CASSVRSTGGASKPQHF | TGTGCCAGTAGTGTGCGATCAACAGGGGGCGCTTCTAAGCCCCAGCATTTT